This TCR beta chain was observed in a study of regulatory T cells in long-lasting Graves disease. Findings and caveats of the study: What was studied was peripheral blood only, and not thyroid tissue.

Through Arm-PCR of CDR3 regions and iRepertoire HTBI primers, TCR beta libraries were built. One entry per CDR3 protein, called by TCRdb with MiXCR from the multiplex PCR reads. The table has roughly 420,000 distinct CDR3 sequences, about 16% seen once. Germline CDR1 is SEHNR and CDR2 is FQNEAQ (reference sequence). The CDR3 length is 15 residues. The ends lost 5 bases at V and 4 bases at J; junction bases unmatched: 9. Time point here: newly diagnosed GD, antithyroid drugs for less than 3 months. PBMC-extracted RNA yielded the TCR library. This clonotype has ten or more counts. Its antigen is not identified. This same sample was also taken into another study, of T cells in Graves' hyperthyroidism and ophthalmopathy. That paper notes: Before onset, ophthalmopathy was predicted by the model a median 6.5 months earlier.

The chain is built from TRBV7-9 and TRBJ2-7, with 9 bases aligning to TRBD1. This receptor was identified in a woman in her 30s with Graves disease. The specimen comprised peripheral blood mononuclear cells (PBMCs), sampled at new diagnosis, from a patient treated with antithyroid drugs. CDR3 nucleotides: TGTGCCAGCAGCCACCTGGGGACAGGGCGGTACGAGCAGTACTTC. Translated, it gives CASSHLGTGRYEQYF. The full variable domain, completed using reference TRBV7-9 and TRBJ2-7, is DTGVSQNPRHKITKRGQNVTFRCDPISEHNRLYWYRQTLGQGPEFLTYFQNEAQLEKSRLLSDRFSAERPKGSFSTLEIQRTEQGDSAMYLCASSHLGTGRYEQYFGPGTRLTVT.